This TCR beta chain is drawn from a study of cytomegalovirus exposure and HLA in healthy donors. Regarding this clone: Its antigen is still unknown.

In the PCR, 60 Vbeta and 13 Jbeta primers were used. Sequencing used immunoSEQ multiplex PCR; TCRdb keeps in-frame clones, though not all of them. Of about 150,000 clones listed, roughly 81% are singletons. The study's findings and limits: Using a false discovery rate of 0.05, a later analysis showed that 15,000 to 20,000 TCR beta sequences were associated with HLA alleles. Later on, a genetic analysis was performed. It linked a missense variant in DCLRE1C with V- and J-gene trimming of TCR beta.

The CDR3 consists of 14 residues. The receptor's source is a girl aged 5 to 17 in good health and CMV-seropositive. V is TRBV21-1 and J is TRBJ1-1; the table names TRBD1, a call not compared with the DNA. TRBV21-1 is flagged as a pseudogene. Sequenced sample: PBMCs. The CDR3 nucleotides are TGTGCCAGCAGCAAAAAGGGGCGCAACACTGAAGCTTTCTTT. Translated: CASSKKGRNTEAFF.